This T cell receptor beta chain originates from a study of T cell repertoires in cytomegalovirus infection. Whole-study context: Indications came from public TCR beta signatures; they pointed to CMV infection and to a matching HLA type.

V shed 2 bases and J shed 10 bases, with 12 bases lying between them. There are 12 residues in the CDR3. Germline CDR1 is SGHTA and CDR2 is FQGNSA. Study-wide results and limits: Individuals carrying CMV plus the relevant HLA were identified by cumulative frequency of public TCR beta families. Dominant in the ex vivo response were TCR beta clonotypes restricted by HLA-C and specific for CMV.

Remarks on this clonotype: What it binds is not known. This may be a read error, as it is one base from a much larger clone.

One entry per CDR3 protein results from TCRdb running MiXCR on the reads. The table lists approximately 700,000 distinct CDR3 sequences, approximately 34% of them singletons. The V gene is TRBV7-2, the J gene TRBJ2-7, with unresolved D. Sequenced sample: PBMCs. The clonotype comes from a human donor in good health (CMV status not recorded). Some clones in this sample may be carry-over from other donors' samples. The CDR3 DNA sequence: TGTGCCAGCAGCTTATTCTCCCGCGATCAGTACTTC. It encodes CASSLFSRDQYF.